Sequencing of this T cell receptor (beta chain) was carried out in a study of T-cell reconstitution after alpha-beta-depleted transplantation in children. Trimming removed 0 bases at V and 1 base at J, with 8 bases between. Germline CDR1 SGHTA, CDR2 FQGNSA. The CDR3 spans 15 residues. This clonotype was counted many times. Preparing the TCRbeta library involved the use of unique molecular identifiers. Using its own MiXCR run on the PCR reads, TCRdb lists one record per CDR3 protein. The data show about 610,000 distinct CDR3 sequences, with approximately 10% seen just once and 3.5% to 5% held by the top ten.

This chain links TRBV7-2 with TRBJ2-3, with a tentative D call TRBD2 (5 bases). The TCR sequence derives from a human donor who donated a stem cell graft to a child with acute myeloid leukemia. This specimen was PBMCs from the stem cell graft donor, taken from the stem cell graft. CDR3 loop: CASSLAGAGTDTQYF. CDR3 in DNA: TGTGCCAGCAGCTTAGCGGGAGCGGGCACAGATACGCAGTATTTT.